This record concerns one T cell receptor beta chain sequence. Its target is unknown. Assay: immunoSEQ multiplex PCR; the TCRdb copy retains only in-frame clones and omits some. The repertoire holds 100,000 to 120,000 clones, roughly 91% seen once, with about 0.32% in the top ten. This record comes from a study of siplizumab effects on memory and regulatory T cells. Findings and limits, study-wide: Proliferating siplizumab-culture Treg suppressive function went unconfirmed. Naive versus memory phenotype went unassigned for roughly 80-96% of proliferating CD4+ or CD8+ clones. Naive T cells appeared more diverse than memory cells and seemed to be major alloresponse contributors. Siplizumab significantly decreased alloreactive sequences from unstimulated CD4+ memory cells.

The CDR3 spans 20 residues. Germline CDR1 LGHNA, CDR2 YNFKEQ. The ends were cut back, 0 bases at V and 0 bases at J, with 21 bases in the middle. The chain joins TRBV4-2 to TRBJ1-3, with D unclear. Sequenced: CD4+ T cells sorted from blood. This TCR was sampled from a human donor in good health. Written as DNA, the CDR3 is TGTGCCAGCAGCCAAGATGGGGATTTCCGTCCAACCCGCTCTGGAAACACCATATATTTT. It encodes CASSQDGDFRPTRSGNTIYF.